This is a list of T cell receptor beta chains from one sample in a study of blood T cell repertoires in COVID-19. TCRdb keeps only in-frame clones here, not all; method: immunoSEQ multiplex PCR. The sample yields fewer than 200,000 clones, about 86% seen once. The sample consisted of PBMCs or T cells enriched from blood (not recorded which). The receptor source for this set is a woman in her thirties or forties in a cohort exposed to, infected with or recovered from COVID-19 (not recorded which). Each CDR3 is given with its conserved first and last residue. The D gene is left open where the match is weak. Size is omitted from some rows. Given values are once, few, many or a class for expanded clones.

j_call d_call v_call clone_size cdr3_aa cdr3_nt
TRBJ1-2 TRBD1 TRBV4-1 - CASSQGQGAHGYTF TGCGCCAGCAGCCAAGGACAGGGGGCGCATGGCTACACCTTC
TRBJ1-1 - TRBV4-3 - CASSPTYPPGGTEAFF TGCGCCAGCAGCCCCACATATCCTCCTGGAGGGACTGAAGCTTTCTTT
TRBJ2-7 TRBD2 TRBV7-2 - CASSLSSGSPLEQYF TGTGCCAGCAGCTTATCCAGCGGGAGTCCTCTCGAGCAGTACTTC
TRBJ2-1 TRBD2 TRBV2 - CASSWGGARNEQFF TGTGCCAGCAGCTGGGGAGGGGCCCGGAATGAGCAGTTCTTC
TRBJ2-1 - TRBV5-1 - CASSLAGGTRLYNEQFF TGCGCCAGCAGCTTGGCAGGCGGGACCAGACTTTACAATGAGCAGTTCTTC
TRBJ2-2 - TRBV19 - CASSISFVTGNTGELFF TGTGCCAGTAGTATTTCTTTCGTGACGGGGAACACCGGGGAGCTGTTTTTT
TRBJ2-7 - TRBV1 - CTSSQKGIAYEQYF TGCACCAGCAGCCAAAAAGGAATAGCGTACGAGCAGTACTTC
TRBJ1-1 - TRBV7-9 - CASSLVGGRLEAFF TGTGCCAGCAGCTTAGTGGGGGGGCGCTTGGAAGCTTTCTTT
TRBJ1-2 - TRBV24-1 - CAPNLAKGDYGYTF TGTGCCCCCAACCTAGCCAAGGGCGACTATGGCTACACCTTC
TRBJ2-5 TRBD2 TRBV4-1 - CASSQVGTSGKETQYF TGCGCCAGCAGCCAAGTCGGGACTAGCGGGAAAGAGACCCAGTACTTC
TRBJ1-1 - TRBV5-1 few CASSTDGGTEAFF TGCGCCAGCAGCACTGACGGGGGCACTGAAGCTTTCTTT
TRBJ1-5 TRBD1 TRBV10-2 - CASSELRTGTQPQHF TGCGCCAGCAGTGAGCTTCGGACAGGGACTCAGCCCCAGCATTTT
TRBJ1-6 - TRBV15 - CATRPTGEASPLHF TGTGCCACCAGACCCACCGGGGAGGCTTCACCCCTCCACTTT
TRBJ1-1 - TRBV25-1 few CASSESSEAFF TGTGCCAGCAGTGAATCCAGTGAAGCTTTCTTT
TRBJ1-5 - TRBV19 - CASSIYPSNQPQHF TGTGCCAGTAGTATTTATCCTTCCAATCAGCCCCAGCATTTT
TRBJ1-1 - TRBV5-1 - CASSSRLGNTEAFF TGCGCCAGCAGCTCACGCCTCGGGAACACTGAAGCTTTCTTT
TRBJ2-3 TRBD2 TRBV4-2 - CASSQKTSRGTDTQYF TGTGCCAGCAGCCAAAAGACTAGCAGAGGCACAGATACGCAGTATTTT
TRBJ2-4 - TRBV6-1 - CASSEMEGVRVSQNIQYF TGTGCCAGCAGTGAAATGGAGGGAGTCAGGGTTTCCCAAAACATTCAGTACTTC
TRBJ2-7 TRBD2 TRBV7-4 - CASSLAAGGAYEQYF TGTGCCAGCAGCTTAGCAGCGGGAGGAGCCTACGAGCAGTACTTC
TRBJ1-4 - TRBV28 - CASREHLSGKLFF TGTGCCAGCAGAGAACACCTCTCTGGAAAACTGTTTTTT
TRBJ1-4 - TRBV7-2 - CASSDRTLGEKLFF TGTGCCAGCAGCGATCGGACATTGGGGGAAAAACTGTTTTTT
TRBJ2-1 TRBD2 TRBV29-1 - CSVDRGGNEEQFF TGCAGCGTTGACCGCGGGGGTAACGAGGAGCAGTTCTTC
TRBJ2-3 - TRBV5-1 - CASSPTHSSTDTQYF TGCGCCAGCAGCCCCACTCACTCTAGCACAGATACGCAGTATTTT
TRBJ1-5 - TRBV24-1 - CATSGGRGQNNQPQHF TGTGCCACCAGTGGCGGCAGGGGTCAAAACAATCAGCCCCAGCATTTT
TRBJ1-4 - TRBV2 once CASREYNEKLFF TGTGCCAGCAGGGAGTATAATGAAAAACTGTTTTTT
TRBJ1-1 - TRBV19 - CASSLGLAGNTEAFF TGTGCCAGTAGTCTCGGCCTGGCGGGGAACACTGAAGCTTTCTTT
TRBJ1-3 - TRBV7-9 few CASSLGAVGGSMNTIYF TGTGCCAGCAGCTTAGGGGCCGTTGGGGGGAGTATGAACACCATATATTTT
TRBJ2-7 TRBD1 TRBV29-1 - CSVEDGTGEYF TGCAGCGTTGAAGATGGTACAGGGGAGTACTTC
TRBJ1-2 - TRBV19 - CASSIALGGNYGYTF TGTGCCAGTAGTATAGCACTCGGGGGGAACTATGGCTACACCTTC
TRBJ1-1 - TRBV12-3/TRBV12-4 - CASSFSGLAFF TGTGCCAGCAGTTTTTCAGGGCTAGCTTTCTTT
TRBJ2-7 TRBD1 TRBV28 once CASSTPGTGLYEQYF TGTGCCAGCAGCACCCCCGGGACAGGGCTCTACGAGCAGTACTTC
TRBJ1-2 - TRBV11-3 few CASSRLDRNYGYTF TGTGCCAGCAGCCGCCTCGACAGGAACTATGGCTACACCTTC
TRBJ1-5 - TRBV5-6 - CASSLADGLNQPQHF TGTGCCAGCAGCTTGGCCGACGGACTCAATCAGCCCCAGCATTTT
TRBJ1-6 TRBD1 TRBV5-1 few CASSFYLTGGNSPLHF TGCGCCAGCAGCTTCTATCTGACAGGGGGAAATTCACCCCTCCACTTT
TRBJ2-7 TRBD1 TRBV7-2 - CASSFGTGGFYEQYF TGTGCCAGCAGCTTCGGGACAGGAGGTTTCTACGAGCAGTACTTC
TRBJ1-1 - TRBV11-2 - CASSSGGRTEAFF TGTGCCAGCAGCTCCGGGGGGAGGACTGAAGCTTTCTTT
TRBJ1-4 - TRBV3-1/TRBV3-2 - CASSQGVQGVEKLFF TGTGCCAGCAGCCAAGGGGTCCAGGGTGTGGAAAAACTGTTTTTT
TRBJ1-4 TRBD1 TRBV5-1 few CASSLGTGGNEKLFF TGCGCCAGCAGCTTGGGGACAGGCGGTAATGAAAAACTGTTTTTT
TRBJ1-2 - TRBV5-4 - CASSRNDRTHYGYTF TGTGCCAGCAGCCGTAACGACAGGACCCACTATGGCTACACCTTC
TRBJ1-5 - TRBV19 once CASSMVARQPQHF TGTGCCAGTAGTATGGTTGCCCGGCAGCCCCAGCATTTT
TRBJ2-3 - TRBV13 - CASSLGLSDTQYF TGTGCCAGCAGCTTAGGCCTCTCAGATACGCAGTATTTT
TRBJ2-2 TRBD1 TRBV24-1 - CATQTGGPRTFANTGELFF TGTGCCACACAAACAGGGGGCCCACGCACTTTCGCGAACACCGGGGAGCTGTTTTTT
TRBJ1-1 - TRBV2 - CASKGGGNTEAFF TGTGCCAGCAAAGGCGGGGGGAACACTGAAGCTTTCTTT
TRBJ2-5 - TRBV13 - CASSLGVRTEETQYF TGTGCCAGCAGCTTAGGGGTCCGGACAGAAGAGACCCAGTACTTC
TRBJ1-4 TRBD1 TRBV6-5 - CASTITGGYREKLFF TGTGCCAGCACTATAACAGGGGGCTATCGTGAAAAACTGTTTTTT
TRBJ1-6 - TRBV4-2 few CASSQESTRTYSPLHF TGTGCCAGCAGCCAAGAGTCCACTAGGACCTATTCACCCCTCCACTTT
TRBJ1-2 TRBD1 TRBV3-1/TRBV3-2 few CASSQVGTGNGYTF TGTGCCAGCAGCCAAGTCGGGACAGGGAATGGCTACACCTTC
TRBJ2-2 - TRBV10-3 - CAIRSGSGELFF TGTGCCATCAGATCAGGGTCCGGGGAGCTGTTTTTT